This is a list of T cell receptor beta chains from one sample in a study of blood T cells in healthy people across ages. TCRdb passed the 5' RACE reads through MiXCR, listing each CDR3 protein once. The sample has 450,000 to 650,000 distinct CDR3 sequences; 20% to 30% are singletons. These sequences were also reported in another study, on T cells of mothers and their children.

The sample was blood. These receptors were taken from a boy between 10 and 17 years old in good health. Each CDR3 is given with its conserved first and last residue. The order of the fields is clone size, J gene, D gene, V gene, CDR3 DNA, CDR3 protein. The D gene is left open where the match is weak. Clone size, where shown, is once, few, many, or a class for clones that have expanded.

- | TRBJ2-7 | - | TRBV6-6 | TGTGCCAGCGGGTTAAATGTCCACGAGCAGTACTTC | CASGLNVHEQYF
- | TRBJ2-3 | - | TRBV27 | TGTGCCAGCAGTTTAATAGGTGGTACGCAGTATTTT | CASSLIGGTQYF
few | TRBJ1-1 | - | TRBV24-1 | TGTGCCACCAGTGATTGGGGGGCGGCTTTCTTT | CATSDWGAAFF
- | TRBJ1-5 | - | TRBV2 | TGTGCCAGCAGTGTCGACAGGAGCAATCAGCCCCAGCATTTT | CASSVDRSNQPQHF
few | TRBJ2-5 | - | TRBV12-3/TRBV12-4 | TGTGCCAGCAGTTTGACCAGTCCCGATGGAGAGACCCAGTACTTC | CASSLTSPDGETQYF
- | TRBJ2-7 | - | TRBV29-1 | TGCAGCGTTCGAATGCCAAGCTCCTACGAGCAGTACTTC | CSVRMPSSYEQYF
- | TRBJ2-7 | - | TRBV6-6 | TGTGCCAGCCTAAGGGACCGGTCTAGCTCCTACGAGCAGTACTTC | CASLRDRSSSYEQYF
- | TRBJ2-5 | - | TRBV18 | TGTGCCAGCTCACCTTTTCGGGGGGACATAGAGACCCAGTACTTC | CASSPFRGDIETQYF
- | TRBJ1-2 | - | TRBV7-9 | TGTGCCAGCAGCCGGACAGAGTATGGCTACACCTTC | CASSRTEYGYTF
few | TRBJ1-4 | - | TRBV7-9 | TGTGCCAGCAGCAGCCGACCCGGGGAAAAACTGTTTTTT | CASSSRPGEKLFF
few | TRBJ2-1 | - | TRBV10-3 | TGTGCCATCAGTGAGTCAACTCCGCCCGACGAGCAGTTCTTC | CAISESTPPDEQFF
- | TRBJ2-1 | - | TRBV24-1 | TGTGCCACCAGTGATTTGTCACTAGGTCGGGGGCAGTTCTTC | CATSDLSLGRGQFF
- | TRBJ2-1 | TRBD2 | TRBV5-1 | TGCGCCAGCAGCTCCAGGGCTAGCGGGGGGGTAAATGAGCAGTTCTTC | CASSSRASGGVNEQFF
many | TRBJ2-7 | - | TRBV7-9 | TGTGCCAGCAGCTTAGAGGGCGGAACCTACGAGCAGTACTTC | CASSLEGGTYEQYF
few | TRBJ2-1 | - | TRBV2 | TGTGCCAGCAGCCTGAAAGGAGGCGGCTCCTACAATGAGCAGTTCTTC | CASSLKGGGSYNEQFF
few | TRBJ2-3 | - | TRBV5-6 | TGTGCCAGCAGCTTTGGGCGCACAGATACGCAGTATTTT | CASSFGRTDTQYF
few | TRBJ1-2 | - | TRBV20-1 | TGCAGTGCTAGAGATTCCTTAGGCTACACCTTC | CSARDSLGYTF
few | TRBJ1-2 | TRBD1 | TRBV7-9 | TGTGCCAGCAGCGCATCGGACAGGGATGGCTACACCTTC | CASSASDRDGYTF
- | TRBJ2-7 | - | TRBV29-1 | TGCAGCGTTTCGGACGGCTCCTACGAGCAGTACTTC | CSVSDGSYEQYF
- | TRBJ2-5 | TRBD1 | TRBV28 | TGTGCCAGCAGACAAGGGACAGGGTCCAGAAAGTACTTC | CASRQGTGSRKYF
- | TRBJ1-2 | TRBD1 | TRBV29-1 | TGCAGCGTTGATCGACAGGGGGCAAACTATGGCTACACCTTC | CSVDRQGANYGYTF
- | TRBJ1-2 | - | TRBV7-9 | TGTGCCAGCAGCTTAGCCGCCCAGCATGGCTACACCTTC | CASSLAAQHGYTF
- | TRBJ2-3 | - | TRBV29-1 | TGCAGCGTTGATGTGGCCGGGCTTCGGGATACGCAGTATTTT | CSVDVAGLRDTQYF
- | TRBJ2-5 | TRBD1 | TRBV10-3 | TGTGCCATCAGGTCGGACAGGGTCCAAGAGACCCAGTACTTC | CAIRSDRVQETQYF
- | TRBJ2-3 | TRBD1 | TRBV7-9 | TGTGCCAGCAGCAATGGACAGGGGGCCACAGATACGCAGTATTTT | CASSNGQGATDTQYF
few | TRBJ2-3 | - | TRBV7-2 | TGTGCCAGCAGCTTATATGAGCGCACAGATACGCAGTATTTT | CASSLYERTDTQYF
- | TRBJ2-1 | - | TRBV6-2/TRBV6-3 | TGTGCCAGCAGTTACGGTCTAGCGACCTCCTACAATGAGCAGTTCTTC | CASSYGLATSYNEQFF
few | TRBJ2-5 | - | TRBV11-2 | TGTGCCAGCAGCATACACGTGGGCTGGCTCGGGGAAGAGACCCAGTACTTC | CASSIHVGWLGEETQYF
- | TRBJ2-1 | - | TRBV7-8 | TGTGCCAGCAGCTTAGCAGAACTGATTTATGAGCAGTTCTTC | CASSLAELIYEQFF
- | TRBJ1-1 | TRBD1 | TRBV6-5 | TGTGCCAGCAGTTACAGCAGGGGGCAAGCTTTCTTT | CASSYSRGQAFF
few | TRBJ2-5 | - | TRBV2 | TGTGCCATCGAGATGGGGGAAGAGACCCAGTACTTC | CAIEMGEETQYF
- | TRBJ1-2 | TRBD1 | TRBV7-2 | TGTGCCAGCAGCTTCACGACAGGGGAGGGGGGCTACACCTTC | CASSFTTGEGGYTF